Each of the 9 T cell receptor beta chains below was sequenced from the same sample in a study of Ad26.COV2.S vaccination and SARS-CoV-2 variants. Indicated treatment: around 19 received Ad26.COV2.S at low or high dose, single or two shots; 5 received placebo; per-sample allocation not given. Samples came from day 63 after the first vaccine or placebo injection. Measured with immunoSEQ multiplex PCR; TCRdb has only the in-frame clones, and not every one. The sample consists of approximately 350,000 clones, roughly 85% of them appearing once. The starting material was peripheral blood, obtained in a trial of Ad26.COV2.S vaccine versus placebo. The receptors shown here come from a person aged 18-60 years who received the Ad26.COV2.S COVID-19 vaccine or a placebo.

This clone was found a few times. The V and J genes are TRBV2 and TRBJ1-1, with 9 bases lining up with TRBD1. Unmatched junction bases numbered 12, after V lost 7 bases and J lost 0 bases. The CDR3 is made up of 17 amino acids. The germline V gene encodes CDR1 SNHLY and CDR2 FYNNEI. CDR3 DNA: TGTGCCAGCACCCCACAGGGGGCGAGTGGGATGAACACTGAAGCTTTCTTT. Its translation is CASTPQGASGMNTEAFF.

Here the CDR3 reads CASSYTGGPDGELFF. In DNA, the CDR3 is TGTGCCAGCAGTTATACGGGAGGGCCCGACGGGGAGCTGTTTTTT. The chain is built from TRBV6-5 and TRBJ2-2, with TRBD2 matching over 8 bases. The CDR3 covers 15 residues. V lost 3 bases and J lost 7; bases outside the gene matches: 7. CDR1 MNHEY and CDR2 SVGAGI come from the germline V gene.

This clone was seen more than once but under ten times. This rearrangement joins TRBV18 to TRBJ2-7; 7 bases fit TRBD2. This CDR3 is 15 amino acids long. The V gene end was trimmed by 6 bases and the J gene end by 1 base; junction bases not matched to a gene: 9. Per the germline V gene, CDR1 is KGHSH and CDR2 is LQKENI. DNA of the CDR3: TGTGCCAGCTCTTGGAGGGCTAGCGGATCCTACGAGCAGTACTTC. This gives the protein CASSWRASGSYEQYF.

The chain uses TRBV6-5 and TRBJ1-2; no definite D call. CDR3 size: 13 residues. Trimming shortened V by 6 bases and J by 3 bases, and 11 bases separated the two germline ends. Germline V CDR1 and CDR2: MNHEY, SVGAGI. Here the CDR3 DNA reads TGTGCCAGCAGGCCCCTTGCTGACTATGGCTACACCTTC. Its protein product is CASRPLADYGYTF.

This sequence joins TRBV29-1 and TRBJ2-1; 11 nucleotides line up with TRBD2. Germline V gene sequence: CDR1 SQVTM, CDR2 ANQGSEA. CDR3 length: 17 amino acids. V shed 6 bases, J shed 3 bases, and the junction held 13 bases outside the gene matches. CDR3 sequence (DNA): TGCAGCGTCCTAGCCCAATCTAGCGGGGGGTACTACAATGAGCAGTTCTTC. It translates to CSVLAQSSGGYYNEQFF.

The chain recombines TRBV6-2 or TRBV6-3 with TRBJ2-7; D gene ambiguous. The CDR3 consists of 10 residues. Germline assignment: CDR1 MNHEY and CDR2 SVGEGT. The germline V and J ends were trimmed by 5 bases and 7 bases, with 6 bases remaining between them. The CDR3, as DNA: TGTGCCAGCAGTGGCAGAGAGCAGTACTTC. Its translation: CASSGREQYF.

This chain joins TRBV5-5 and TRBJ2-1, with TRBD2 identical over 7 bases. The CDR3 is 12 residues long. Trimming took 4 bases from V and 10 from J; bases not matched to a gene: 5. The germline gives CDR1 SGHKS, CDR2 YYEKEE (reference sequence). CDR3 coding DNA: TGTGCCAGCAGCCAGACTAGCTGGGAGCAGTTCTTC. It codes for CASSQTSWEQFF.

This clone was observed once. The chain combines TRBV15 with TRBJ1-1; D gene ambiguous. V was pared by 1 base and J by 4 bases, with 13 bases between. This CDR3 spans 15 amino acids. Germline loops: CDR1 LNHNV, CDR2 YYDKDF (reference sequence). The CDR3, as DNA: TGTGCCACCAGCAGAGTCCTCTCATTGGCCACTGAAGCTTTCTTT. Its translation: CATSRVLSLATEAFF.

The chain has TRBV5-4 and TRBJ2-1; D may be TRBD2 (6 bases). The CDR3 loop spans 15 amino acids. V gave up 2 bases and J gave up 0 bases, with 9 bases separating them. Looked up from germline, CDR1 is SGHNT and CDR2 is YYREEE (reference sequence). The CDR3 nucleotides are TGTGCCAGCAGCTTTGGACTAAACTCCTACAATGAGCAGTTCTTC. This encodes CASSFGLNSYNEQFF. Full variable domain (remainder filled in from reference TRBV5-4 and TRBJ2-1): ETGVTQSPTHLIKTRGQQVTLRCSSQSGHNTVSWYQQALGQGPQFIFQYYREEENGRGNFPPRFSGLQFPNYSSELNVNALELDDSALYLCASSFGLNSYNEQFFGPGTRLTVL.